This T cell receptor beta chain is from a study of T cells in Graves' hyperthyroidism and ophthalmopathy. The CDR3 totals 15 residues. Germline CDR1 is MNHNS and CDR2 is SASEGT. Trimming stripped 2 bases from V and 0 bases from J, with 10 bases between. Researchers amplified the TCR beta CDR3 regions from RNA transcripts. HTBI primers were employed in a first-round RT-PCR of the TCR CDR3. One entry per CDR3 protein results from TCRdb running MiXCR on the multiplex PCR reads. This table has a few hundred thousand distinct CDR3 sequences, approximately 14% appearing once. Study-wide results and caveats: Most expanded thyroid clonotypes above 0.001 recurred in blood.

Clinical symptoms, serum thyroxine, TRAb, thyroid ultrasound and orbital computed tomography informed diagnoses. This clonotype was counted ten times or more. Its antigen is not known. Material for sequencing was blood. This receptor was taken from a woman aged 60-70 years with Graves' ophthalmopathy. The V and J genes are TRBV6-1 and TRBJ2-5; no clear D gene. The CDR3 DNA reads as TGTGCCAGCAGTGAACTCGCGGCCTACCAAGAGACCCAGTACTTC. This codes for CASSELAAYQETQYF.